This T cell receptor beta chain was identified during a study of blood T cell repertoires in COVID-19. The length of the CDR3 is 15 residues. Between the trimmed V and J ends, which lost 7 bases and 1 base, there was a span of 15 bases. CDR1 and CDR2 (germline): MNHEY, SVGAGI. Original methodology: Nucleated cell number was recorded as an estimate derived from reference gene primer amplification. Using immunoSEQ multiplex PCR, the repertoire was profiled, and TCRdb retains in-frame clones only, with some absent. V, J and clone size derive from that table, while D and trimming were established from the DNA sequence. The top ten clones hold 0.97% of a sample with about 100,000 clones, approximately 93% of them seen once.

The source material was peripheral blood. The rearrangement joins TRBV6-5 to TRBJ2-3, with D maybe TRBD1 (5 bases). The sequence was collected from a man between 60 and 70 years old with acute or convalescent COVID-19. DNA for the CDR3: TGTGCCAGCACTCCACTTCCGACAGGCACAGATACGCAGTATTTT. This translates into CASTPLPTGTDTQYF.